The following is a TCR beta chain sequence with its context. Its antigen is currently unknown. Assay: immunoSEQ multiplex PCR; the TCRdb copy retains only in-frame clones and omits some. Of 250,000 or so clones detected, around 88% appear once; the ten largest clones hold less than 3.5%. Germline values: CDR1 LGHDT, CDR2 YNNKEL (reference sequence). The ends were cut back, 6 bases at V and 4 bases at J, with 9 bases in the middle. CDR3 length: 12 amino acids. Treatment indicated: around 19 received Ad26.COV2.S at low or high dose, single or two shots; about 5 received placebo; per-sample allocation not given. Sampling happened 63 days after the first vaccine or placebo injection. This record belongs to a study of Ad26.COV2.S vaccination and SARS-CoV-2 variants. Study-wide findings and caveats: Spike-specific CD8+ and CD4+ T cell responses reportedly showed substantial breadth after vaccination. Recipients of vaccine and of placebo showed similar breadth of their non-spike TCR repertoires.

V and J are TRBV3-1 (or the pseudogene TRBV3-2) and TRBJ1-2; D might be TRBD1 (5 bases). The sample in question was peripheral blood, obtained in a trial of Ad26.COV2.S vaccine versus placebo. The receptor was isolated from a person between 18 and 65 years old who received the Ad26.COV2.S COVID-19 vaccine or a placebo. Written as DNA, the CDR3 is TGTGCCAGCAGTCTGGGGGTCTATGGCTACACCTTC. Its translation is CASSLGVYGYTF.